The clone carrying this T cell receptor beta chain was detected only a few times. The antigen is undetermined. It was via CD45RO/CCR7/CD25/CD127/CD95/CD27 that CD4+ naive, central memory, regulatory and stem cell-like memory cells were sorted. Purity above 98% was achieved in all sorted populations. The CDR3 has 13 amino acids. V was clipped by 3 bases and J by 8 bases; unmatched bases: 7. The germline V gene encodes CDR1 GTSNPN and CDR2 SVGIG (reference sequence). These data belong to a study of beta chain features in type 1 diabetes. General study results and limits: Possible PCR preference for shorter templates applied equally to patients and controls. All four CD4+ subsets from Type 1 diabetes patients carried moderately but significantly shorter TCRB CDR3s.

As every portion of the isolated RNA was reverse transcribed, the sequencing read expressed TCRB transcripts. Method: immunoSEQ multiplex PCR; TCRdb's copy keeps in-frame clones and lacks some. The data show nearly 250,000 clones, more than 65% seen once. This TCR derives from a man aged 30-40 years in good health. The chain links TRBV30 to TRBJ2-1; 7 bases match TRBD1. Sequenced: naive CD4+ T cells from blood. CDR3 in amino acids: CAWRTGMYDEQFF. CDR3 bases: TGTGCCTGGAGGACAGGGATGTACGATGAGCAGTTCTTC.